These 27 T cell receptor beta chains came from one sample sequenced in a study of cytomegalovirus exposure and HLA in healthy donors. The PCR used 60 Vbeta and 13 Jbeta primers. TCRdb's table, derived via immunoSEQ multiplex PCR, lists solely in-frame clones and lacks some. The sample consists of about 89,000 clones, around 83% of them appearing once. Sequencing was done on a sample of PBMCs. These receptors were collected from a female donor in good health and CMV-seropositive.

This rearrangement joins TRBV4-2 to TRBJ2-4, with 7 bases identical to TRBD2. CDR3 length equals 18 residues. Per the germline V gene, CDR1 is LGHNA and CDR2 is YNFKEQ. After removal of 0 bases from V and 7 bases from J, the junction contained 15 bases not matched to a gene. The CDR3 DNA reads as TGTGCCAGCAGCCAAGATCCTAGCGGCACACTAAACAGCAACATTCAGTACTTC. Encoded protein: CASSQDPSGTLNSNIQYF.

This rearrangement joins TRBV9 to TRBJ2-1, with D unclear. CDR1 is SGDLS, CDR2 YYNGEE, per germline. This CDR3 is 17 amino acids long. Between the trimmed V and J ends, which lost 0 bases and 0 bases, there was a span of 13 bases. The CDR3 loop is CASSVVGSFSSYNEQFF. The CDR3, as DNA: TGTGCCAGCAGCGTAGTAGGTAGCTTTAGCTCCTACAATGAGCAGTTCTTC.

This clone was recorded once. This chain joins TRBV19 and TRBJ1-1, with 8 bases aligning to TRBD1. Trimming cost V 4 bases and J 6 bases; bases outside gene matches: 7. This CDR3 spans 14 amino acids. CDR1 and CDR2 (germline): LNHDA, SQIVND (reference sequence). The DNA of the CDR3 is TGTGCCAGTAGTACACGGACAGGGTACGCTGAAGCTTTCTTT. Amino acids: CASSTRTGYAEAFF.

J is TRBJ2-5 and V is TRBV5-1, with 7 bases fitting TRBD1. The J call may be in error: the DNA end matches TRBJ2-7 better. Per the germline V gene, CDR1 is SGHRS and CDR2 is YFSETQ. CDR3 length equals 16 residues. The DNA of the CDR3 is TGCGCCAGCAGCCCGTTAGGACAGGACTCTTTCTACGAGCAGTACTTC. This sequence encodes CASSPLGQDSFYEQYF.

The CDR3 reads CASSPIRQAPEAFF. Here the CDR3 DNA reads TGTGCCAGCAGCCCGATCCGACAGGCGCCTGAAGCTTTCTTT. This chain links TRBV7-8 with TRBJ1-1, with a possible D match to TRBD1 (6 bases). CDR1 and CDR2 from the germline V gene are SGHVS and FQNEAQ. With 5 bases removed from V and 6 bases from J, the gap between germline ends came to 16 bases. The CDR3 totals 14 residues.

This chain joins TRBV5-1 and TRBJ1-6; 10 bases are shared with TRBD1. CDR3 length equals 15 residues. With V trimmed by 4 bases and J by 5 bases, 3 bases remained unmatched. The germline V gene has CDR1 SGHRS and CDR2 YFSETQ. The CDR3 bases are TGCGCCAGCAGCACGACAGGGGGCGATAATTCACCCCTCCACTTT. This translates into CASSTTGGDNSPLHF.

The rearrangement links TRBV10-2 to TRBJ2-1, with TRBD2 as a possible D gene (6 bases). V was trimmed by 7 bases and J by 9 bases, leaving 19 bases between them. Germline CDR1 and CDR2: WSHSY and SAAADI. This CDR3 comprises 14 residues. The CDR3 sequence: CASIRDSLPGEQFF. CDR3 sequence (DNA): TGCGCCAGCATTAGGGACTCCCTACCCGGTGAGCAGTTCTTC.

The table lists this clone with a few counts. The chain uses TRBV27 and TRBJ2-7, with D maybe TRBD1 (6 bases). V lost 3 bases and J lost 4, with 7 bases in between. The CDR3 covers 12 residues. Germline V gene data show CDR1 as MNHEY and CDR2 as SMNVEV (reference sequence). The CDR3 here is CASSFRGYEQYF. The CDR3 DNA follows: TGTGCCAGCAGTTTCAGGGGATACGAGCAGTACTTC.

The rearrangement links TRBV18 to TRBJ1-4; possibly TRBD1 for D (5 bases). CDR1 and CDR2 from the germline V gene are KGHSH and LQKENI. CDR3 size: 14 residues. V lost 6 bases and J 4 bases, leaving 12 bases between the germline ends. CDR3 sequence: CASSAGGNNEKLFF. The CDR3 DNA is TGTGCCAGCTCGGCGGGGGGGAATAATGAAAAACTGTTTTTT.

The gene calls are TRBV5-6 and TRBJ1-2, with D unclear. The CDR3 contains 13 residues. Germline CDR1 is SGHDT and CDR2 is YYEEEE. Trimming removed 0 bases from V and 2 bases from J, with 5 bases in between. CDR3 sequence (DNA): TGTGCCAGCAGCTTGGGTAGAAACTATGGCTACACCTTC. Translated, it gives CASSLGRNYGYTF.

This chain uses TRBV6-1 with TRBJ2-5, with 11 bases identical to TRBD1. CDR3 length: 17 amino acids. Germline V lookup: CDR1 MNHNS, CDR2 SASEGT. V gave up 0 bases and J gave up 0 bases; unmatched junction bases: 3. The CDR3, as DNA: TGTGCCAGCAGTGAAGCCCGGACAGGGGGCTACCAAGAGACCCAGTACTTC. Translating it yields CASSEARTGGYQETQYF.

The CDR3 spells CASSLEVRDSPLHF. CDR3 bases: TGTGCCAGCAGTCTGGAGGTTCGTGATTCACCCCTCCACTTT. The chain joins TRBV5-4 to TRBJ1-6; D unclear. V dropped 5 bases and J dropped 8 bases, with 14 bases sitting between them. The germline gives CDR1 SGHNT, CDR2 YYREEE (reference sequence). This CDR3 spans 14 amino acids.

The CDR3 DNA sequence: TGTGCCAGCAGTGAAGACAGGGGCTACGAGCAGTACTTC. It is translated as CASSEDRGYEQYF. The V call is TRBV2, the J call TRBJ2-7; 7 bases agree with TRBD1. CDR3 length equals 13 residues. Germline trimming cut 1 base from V and 3 bases from J; bases unmatched to any gene: 0. The germline CDR1 and CDR2 sequences are SNHLY and FYNNEI.

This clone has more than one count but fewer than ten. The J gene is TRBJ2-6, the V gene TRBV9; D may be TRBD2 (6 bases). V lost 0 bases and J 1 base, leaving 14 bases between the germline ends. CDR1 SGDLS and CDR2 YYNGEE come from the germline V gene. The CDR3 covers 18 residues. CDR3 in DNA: TGTGCCAGCAGCGTAGACGGAGGGCCCTATTCTGGGGCCAACGTCCTGACTTTC. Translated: CASSVDGGPYSGANVLTF.

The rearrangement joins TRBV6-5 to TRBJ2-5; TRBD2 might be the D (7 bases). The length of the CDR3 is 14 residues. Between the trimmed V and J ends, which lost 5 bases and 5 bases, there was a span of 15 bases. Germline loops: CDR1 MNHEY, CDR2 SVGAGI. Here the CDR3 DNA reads TGTGCCAGCAGTCCCTTGGGGGGGCCGGAGACCCAGTACTTC. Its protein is CASSPLGGPETQYF.

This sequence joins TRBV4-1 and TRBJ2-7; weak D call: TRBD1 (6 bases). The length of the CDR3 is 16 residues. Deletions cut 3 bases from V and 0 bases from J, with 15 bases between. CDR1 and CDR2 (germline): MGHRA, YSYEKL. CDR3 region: CASSHPGTISSYEQYF. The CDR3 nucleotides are TGCGCCAGCAGCCACCCTGGGACAATCAGCTCCTACGAGCAGTACTTC.

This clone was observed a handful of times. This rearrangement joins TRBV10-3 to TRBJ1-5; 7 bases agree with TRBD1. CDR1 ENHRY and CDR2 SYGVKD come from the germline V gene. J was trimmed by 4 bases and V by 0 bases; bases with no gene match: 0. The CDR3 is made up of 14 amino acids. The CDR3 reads CAISESTGNQPQHF. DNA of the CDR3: TGTGCCATCAGTGAGTCGACAGGGAATCAGCCCCAGCATTTT.

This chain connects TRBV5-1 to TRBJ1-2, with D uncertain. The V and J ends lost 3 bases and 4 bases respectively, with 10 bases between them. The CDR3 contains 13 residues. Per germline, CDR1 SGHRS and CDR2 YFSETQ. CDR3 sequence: CASSSTGVYGYTF. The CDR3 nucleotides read TGCGCCAGCAGCTCGACCGGGGTCTATGGCTACACCTTC.

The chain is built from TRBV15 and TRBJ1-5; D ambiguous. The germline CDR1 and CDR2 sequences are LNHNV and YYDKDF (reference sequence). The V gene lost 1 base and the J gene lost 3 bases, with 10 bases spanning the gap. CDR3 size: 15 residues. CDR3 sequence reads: CATSRGGSYNQPQHF. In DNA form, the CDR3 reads TGTGCCACCAGCAGAGGCGGCAGTTACAATCAGCCCCAGCATTTT. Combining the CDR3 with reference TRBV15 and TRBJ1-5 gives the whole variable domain DAMVIQNPRYQVTQFGKPVTLSCSQTLNHNVMYWYQQKSSQAPKLLFHYYDKDFNNEADTPDNFQSRRPNTSFCFLDIRSPGLGDTAMYLCATSRGGSYNQPQHFGDGTRLSIL.

The CDR3 protein is CASSSQGNQPQHF. The CDR3 DNA reads TGTGCCAGCAGTTCACAGGGGAATCAGCCCCAGCATTTT. The gene calls are TRBV25-1 and TRBJ1-5; 7 bases are a match to TRBD1. The CDR3 is made up of 13 amino acids. V lost 5 bases to trimming and J lost 4 bases; unmatched junction nucleotides: 2. Germline loops: CDR1 MGHDK, CDR2 SYGVNS.

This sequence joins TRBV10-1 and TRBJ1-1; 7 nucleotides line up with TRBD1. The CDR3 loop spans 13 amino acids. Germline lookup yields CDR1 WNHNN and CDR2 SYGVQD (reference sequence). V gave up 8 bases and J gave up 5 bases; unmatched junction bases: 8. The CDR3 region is CASSSGGRTEAFF. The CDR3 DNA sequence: TGCGCCAGCTCTTCAGGGGGTAGGACTGAAGCTTTCTTT.

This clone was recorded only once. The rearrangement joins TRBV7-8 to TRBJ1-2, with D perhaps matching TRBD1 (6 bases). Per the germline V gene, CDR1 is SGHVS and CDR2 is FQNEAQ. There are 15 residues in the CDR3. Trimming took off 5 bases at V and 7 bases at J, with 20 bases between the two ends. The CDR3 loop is CASSTGTLPSGGYTF. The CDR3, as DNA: TGTGCCAGCAGCACGGGGACACTTCCTTCTGGTGGCTACACCTTC.

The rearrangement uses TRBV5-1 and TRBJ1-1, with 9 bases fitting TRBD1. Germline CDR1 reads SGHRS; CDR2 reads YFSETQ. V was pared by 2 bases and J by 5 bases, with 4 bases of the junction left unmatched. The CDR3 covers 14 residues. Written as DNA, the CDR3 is TGCGCCAGCAGCTTAGGGACAGGGAGGACTGAAGCTTTCTTT. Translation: CASSLGTGRTEAFF.

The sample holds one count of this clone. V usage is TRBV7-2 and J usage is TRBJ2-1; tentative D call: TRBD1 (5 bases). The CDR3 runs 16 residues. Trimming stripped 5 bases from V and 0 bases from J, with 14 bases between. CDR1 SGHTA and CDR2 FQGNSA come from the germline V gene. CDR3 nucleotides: TGTGCCAGCAGCACAGGTTCTACCTTCTCCTACAATGAGCAGTTCTTC. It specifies CASSTGSTFSYNEQFF.

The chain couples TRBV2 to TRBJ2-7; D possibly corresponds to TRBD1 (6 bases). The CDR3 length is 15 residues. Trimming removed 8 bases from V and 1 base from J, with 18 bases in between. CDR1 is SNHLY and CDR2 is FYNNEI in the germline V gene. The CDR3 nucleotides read TGTGCCAGCTCGATTCGGACAGCCCTGTCCTACGAGCAGTACTTC. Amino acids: CASSIRTALSYEQYF.

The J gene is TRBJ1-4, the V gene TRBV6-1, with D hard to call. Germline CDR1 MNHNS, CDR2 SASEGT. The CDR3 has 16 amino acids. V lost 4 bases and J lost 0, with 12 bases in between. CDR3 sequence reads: CASSVLSPATNEKLFF. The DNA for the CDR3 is TGTGCCAGCAGTGTGCTATCGCCTGCAACTAATGAAAAACTGTTTTTT.

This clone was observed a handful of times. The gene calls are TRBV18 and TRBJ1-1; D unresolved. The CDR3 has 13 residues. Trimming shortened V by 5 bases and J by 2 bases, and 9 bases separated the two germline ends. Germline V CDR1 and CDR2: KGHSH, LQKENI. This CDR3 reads CASSSGENTEAFF. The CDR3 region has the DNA TGTGCCAGCTCATCCGGGGAAAACACTGAAGCTTTCTTT.